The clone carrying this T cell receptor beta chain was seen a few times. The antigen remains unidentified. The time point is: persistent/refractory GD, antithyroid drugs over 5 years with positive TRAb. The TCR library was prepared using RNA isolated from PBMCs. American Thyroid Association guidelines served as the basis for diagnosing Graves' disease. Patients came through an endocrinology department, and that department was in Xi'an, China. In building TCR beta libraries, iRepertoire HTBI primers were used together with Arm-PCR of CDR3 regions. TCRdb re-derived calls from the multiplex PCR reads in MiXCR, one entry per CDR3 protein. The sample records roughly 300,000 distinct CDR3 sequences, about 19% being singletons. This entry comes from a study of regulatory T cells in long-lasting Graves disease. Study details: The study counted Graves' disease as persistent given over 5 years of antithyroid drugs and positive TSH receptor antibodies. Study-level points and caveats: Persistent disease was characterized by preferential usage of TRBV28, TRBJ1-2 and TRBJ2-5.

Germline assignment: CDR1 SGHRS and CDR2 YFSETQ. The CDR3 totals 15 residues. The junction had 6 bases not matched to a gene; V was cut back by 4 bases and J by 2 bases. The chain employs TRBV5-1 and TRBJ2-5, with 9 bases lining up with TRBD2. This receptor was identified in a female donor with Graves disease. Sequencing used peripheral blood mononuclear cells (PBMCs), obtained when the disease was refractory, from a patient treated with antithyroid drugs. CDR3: CASSDSSGVQETQYF. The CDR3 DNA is TGCGCCAGCAGCGACTCTAGCGGGGTTCAAGAGACCCAGTACTTC.